This is a list of T cell receptor beta chains from one sample in a study of blood T cell repertoires in COVID-19. Some clones are missing from TCRdb's copy, which holds only in-frame ones; the method was immunoSEQ multiplex PCR. The table lists 45,000 to 50,000 clones, 75% to 90% of them singletons. Sequencing used peripheral blood. The origin of the receptors is a man aged 50-60 years with acute or convalescent COVID-19. Both conserved end residues are part of each CDR3. D genes are given only for firm matches. Clone size, where shown, is once, few, many, or a class for clones that have expanded.

size	V	length	D	J	DNA	CDR3
-	TRBV10-1	14	TRBD1	TRBJ2-7	TGCGCCAGCTCCAGGCAGGGGGCCTCCTACGAGCAGTACTTC	CASSRQGASYEQYF
-	TRBV3-1/TRBV3-2	14	-	TRBJ1-3	TGTGCCAGCAGCCAACCGGGAGCTGGAAACACCATATATTTT	CASSQPGAGNTIYF
-	TRBV5-8	11	-	TRBJ1-4	TGTGCCAGCAGCTTCAGGGAAAAACTGTTTTTT	CASSFREKLFF
once	TRBV19	15	TRBD1	TRBJ1-1	TGTGCCAGTAGTACGGGACAGCTCATGAACACTGAAGCTTTCTTT	CASSTGQLMNTEAFF
-	TRBV6-4	16	TRBD2	TRBJ2-1	TGTGCCAGCAGCGTTCAAGCGGGAGGGGGCCACAATGAGCAGTTCTTC	CASSVQAGGGHNEQFF
few	TRBV12-5	14	-	TRBJ2-2	TGTGCTAGTGGCCCCCAAACCGGCGGCGGGGAGCTGTTTTTT	CASGPQTGGGELFF
-	TRBV2	16	TRBD1	TRBJ2-5	TGTGCCAGCAGCGGAGGGGGGGACAGGGGGCAAGAGACCCAGTACTTC	CASSGGGDRGQETQYF
-	TRBV30	12	-	TRBJ1-2	TGTGCCTGGAGTGTACAGGATTATGGCTACACCTTC	CAWSVQDYGYTF
-	TRBV5-1	11	-	TRBJ2-1	TGCGCCAGCAGCTTGGCGGGAGATCAGTTCTTC	CASSLAGDQFF
-	TRBV7-7	16	TRBD1	TRBJ2-2	TGTGCCAGCAGCGCATCGGACAGGGCATGGACCGGGGAGCTGTTTTTT	CASSASDRAWTGELFF
few	TRBV10-3	14	-	TRBJ1-6	TGTGCCACCCAAAAGGACGGGGGGAATTCACCCCTCCACTTT	CATQKDGGNSPLHF
-	TRBV9	16	-	TRBJ2-3	TGTGCCAGCAGCGTATCCCGCGGGGGAGGGGGGGATACGCAGTATTTT	CASSVSRGGGGDTQYF
-	TRBV5-1	15	-	TRBJ1-3	TGCGCCAGCAGTTTTGGGGGCCACTCTGGAAACACCATATATTTT	CASSFGGHSGNTIYF
once	TRBV7-8	12	-	TRBJ1-1	TGTGCCAGCAGCCAGACAGGTCCTGAAGCTTTCTTT	CASSQTGPEAFF
-	TRBV2	19	TRBD1	TRBJ1-6	TGTGCCAGCAGTGAAGGGACAGGGGGTTACGGGGTAAATAATTCACCCCTCCACTTT	CASSEGTGGYGVNNSPLHF
-	TRBV7-2	19	TRBD2	TRBJ2-1	TGTGCCAGCAGCTTAATTATCCTAGCGGGGGTGAGCTCCTACAATGAGCAGTTCTTC	CASSLIILAGVSSYNEQFF
-	TRBV28	16	TRBD1	TRBJ2-5	TGTGCCAGCAGCGCTACCGGGACAGGGGATCGGGAGACCCAGTACTTC	CASSATGTGDRETQYF
-	TRBV7-8	15	TRBD1	TRBJ2-7	TGTGCCAGCAGCTTTCGGGACAGGGAACTTTACGAGCAGTACTTC	CASSFRDRELYEQYF
-	TRBV7-3	13	TRBD1	TRBJ2-7	TGTGCCAGCAGCTTACTCAGGGGGCACGAGCAGTACTTC	CASSLLRGHEQYF
-	TRBV18	15	TRBD2	TRBJ2-5	TGTGCCAGCTCACTCTTGAGCGGGAGTTTGGAGACCCAGTACTTC	CASSLLSGSLETQYF
few	TRBV29-1	12	-	TRBJ1-2	TGCAGCGTTGACGTAAAGGAGTATGGCTACACCTTC	CSVDVKEYGYTF
-	TRBV7-8	13	TRBD1	TRBJ1-3	TGTGCCAGCAGCTCAGGGGGAGGCAACACCATATATTTT	CASSSGGGNTIYF
once	TRBV7-2	15	TRBD1	TRBJ2-5	TGTGCCAGCAGCACTACCGGGACAGGTACAGAGACCCAGTACTTC	CASSTTGTGTETQYF
-	TRBV5-6	15	TRBD1	TRBJ1-6	TGTGCCAGCAGCTTGGCCACAGGGGGCTGGTCACCCCTCCACTTT	CASSLATGGWSPLHF
-	TRBV2	16	-	TRBJ1-6	TGTGCCAGCAGTGAAACGGCAGTGGGACAACCTTCACCCCTCCACTTT	CASSETAVGQPSPLHF
once	TRBV6-2/TRBV6-3	16	TRBD2	TRBJ2-1	TGTGCCAGCAGTTACTCGCTTAGCGGGAGGGGCAATGAGCAGTTCTTC	CASSYSLSGRGNEQFF
-	TRBV3-1/TRBV3-2	15	TRBD1	TRBJ1-3	TGTGCCAGCAGCCAAGGAAACAGGGGCGAAAACACCATATATTTT	CASSQGNRGENTIYF
-	TRBV2	13	TRBD1	TRBJ2-5	TGTGCCAGCAGAACGACAGGGTCAGAGACCCAGTACTTC	CASRTTGSETQYF
-	TRBV5-8	14	-	TRBJ2-3	TGTGCCAGCAGCCCCCTGGCGGGCACAGATACGCAGTATTTT	CASSPLAGTDTQYF
-	TRBV18	17	TRBD1	TRBJ1-4	TGTGCCAGCTCACCACCGTCGGGGGGGACAGGGGATGAAAAACTGTTTTTT	CASSPPSGGTGDEKLFF
-	TRBV5-1	16	-	TRBJ1-3	TGCGCCAGCAGCTTGGACGGGTTAACCTCTGGAAACACCATATATTTT	CASSLDGLTSGNTIYF
-	TRBV6-6	14	-	TRBJ1-1	TGTGCCAGCAGTTACGTGCAGGGCAACACTGAAGCTTTCTTT	CASSYVQGNTEAFF
-	TRBV7-9	15	TRBD2	TRBJ2-1	TGTGCCAGCACCGGACTAGAAGGTATCTACAATGAGCAGTTCTTC	CASTGLEGIYNEQFF
-	TRBV7-9	13	-	TRBJ1-1	TGTGCCAGCAGTCGGGACTCGAACACTGAAGCTTTCTTT	CASSRDSNTEAFF
-	TRBV5-1	16	-	TRBJ1-2	TGCGCCAGCAGCTTTTCGTCTCAACAGGGTTCGGCTGGCTACACCTTC	CASSFSSQQGSAGYTF
few	TRBV28	12	-	TRBJ1-5	TGTGCCAGCAGTTCCGAGGTTCAGCCCCAGCATTTT	CASSSEVQPQHF